The sequence of this TCR beta chain was determined in a study of CD8+CD57+ T cells in acquired aplastic anemia. Study-wide points: Shared by patients and controls, 25 to 30 CD8+ CDR3s were abundant in patients.

About this clonotype itself: Its antigen is still unknown.

Genomic DNA was employed as the template in profiling TCR beta VDJ and CDR3. TCRdb recomputed calls from the reads with MiXCR, one row per CDR3 protein. The table shows about 150,000 distinct CDR3 sequences, with roughly half occurring only once. Patients chosen for sequencing had CD8+CD57+ cells that had expanded, as shown by flow cytometry. This sequence originates from a human donor with aplastic anemia. What was sequenced was sorted CD4+, CD8+, or CD8+CD57+ T cells (not recorded which) from PBMCs.

CDR3 DNA sequence: TGCGCCACTCTAGCGGGAGGCTCCCAAGAGACCCAGTACTTC. Residues: CATLAGGSQETQYF. The V call is TRBV10-2, the J call TRBJ2-5, with TRBD2 identical over 11 bases. Per germline, CDR1 WSHSY and CDR2 SAAADI. The ends lost 10 bases at V and 1 base at J; junction bases unmatched: 5. There are 14 residues in the CDR3.